The 28 T cell receptor beta chains below come from one sample, sequenced in a study of identical twins. TCRdb re-called the 5' RACE reads with MiXCR, one entry per CDR3 protein. The sample holds around 690,000 distinct CDR3 sequences, about 20% seen once. Another study also made use of these data, one on T cells expressing NK-cell markers.

Sequenced input: PBMCs. The receptors come from a young woman in good health.

The rearrangement uses TRBV6-1 and TRBJ2-3; TRBD2 might be the D (5 bases). The CDR3 length is 15 residues. With 4 bases removed from V and 2 bases from J, the gap between germline ends came to 13 bases. Germline CDR1 is MNHNS and CDR2 is SASEGT. As DNA, the CDR3 is TGTGCCAGCAGTGTGGCTAGCACCTACACAGATACGCAGTATTTT. This codes for CASSVASTYTDTQYF.

V and J are TRBV7-2 and TRBJ1-1, with D hard to call. From germline, CDR1 is SGHTA and CDR2 FQGNSA. CDR3 length: 12 residues. Trimming stripped 4 bases from V and 9 bases from J, with 12 bases between. In DNA form, the CDR3 reads TGTGCCAGCAGCTATAGGGCCGAAAAAGCTTTCTTT. Residues: CASSYRAEKAFF.

This clonotype occurred a few times. The chain has TRBV6-1 and TRBJ2-3, with D hard to call. The CDR3 length is 15 residues. Germline loops: CDR1 MNHNS, CDR2 SASEGT. The V gene lost 5 bases and the J gene lost 1 base, with 13 bases spanning the gap. The CDR3 sequence: CASSPVRRGTDTQYF. CDR3 bases: TGTGCCAGCAGTCCCGTCAGAAGGGGCACAGATACGCAGTATTTT.

The chain employs TRBV7-9 and TRBJ2-7; D not certain. The V end lost 5 bases, the J end lost 1 base, and 15 bases lay between the germline ends. Germline V lookup: CDR1 SEHNR, CDR2 FQNEAQ (reference sequence). The CDR3 contains 15 residues. CDR3 DNA sequence: TGTGCCAGCAGCCCCCCAGGAGCGTTTTCCTACGAGCAGTACTTC. Encoded protein: CASSPPGAFSYEQYF. Based on the CDR3 plus reference TRBV7-9 and TRBJ2-7, the full variable domain is DTGVSQNPRHKITKRGQNVTFRCDPISEHNRLYWYRQTLGQGPEFLTYFQNEAQLEKSRLLSDRFSAERPKGSFSTLEIQRTEQGDSAMYLCASSPPGAFSYEQYFGPGTRLTVT.

This clonotype was observed a single time. The chain carries TRBV2 and TRBJ2-3; D possibly corresponds to TRBD2 (6 bases). CDR1 and CDR2 (germline): SNHLY, FYNNEI. V was trimmed by 3 bases and J by 4 bases, leaving 11 bases between them. CDR3 size: 14 residues. CDR3 loop: CASSEGGWADTQYF. The DNA for the CDR3 is TGTGCCAGCAGTGAGGGAGGTTGGGCAGATACGCAGTATTTT.

The J gene is TRBJ2-1, the V gene TRBV10-3, with D hard to call. CDR1 and CDR2 (germline): ENHRY, SYGVKD. CDR3 length: 16 residues. Trimming cost V 5 bases and J 0 bases, with 14 bases left between them. The DNA for the CDR3 is TGTGCCATCAGTAACGACCTCTATAGCTCCTACAATGAGCAGTTCTTC. Its translation: CAISNDLYSSYNEQFF.

This clonotype was counted only a few times. The chain joins TRBV7-9 to TRBJ2-2; 7 bases are a match to TRBD2. Germline V CDR1 and CDR2: SEHNR, FQNEAQ (reference sequence). The CDR3 totals 16 residues. Germline trimming cut 1 base from V and 5 bases from J; bases unmatched to any gene: 7. The CDR3 coding sequence is TGTGCCAGCAGCTTAGACTCTAGCGGCACGACCGGGGAGCTGTTTTTT. Translation gives CASSLDSSGTTGELFF. Together with reference TRBV7-9 and TRBJ2-2, the CDR3 gives the full variable domain: DTGVSQNPRHKITKRGQNVTFRCDPISEHNRLYWYRQTLGQGPEFLTYFQNEAQLEKSRLLSDRFSAERPKGSFSTLEIQRTEQGDSAMYLCASSLDSSGTTGELFFGEGSRLTVL.

This clonotype was observed many times. The J gene is TRBJ2-2, the V gene TRBV29-1; no firm D call. V was shortened by 3 bases and J by 5 bases, with 4 bases between the two germline ends. Germline V gene data show CDR1 as SQVTM and CDR2 as ANQGSEA. This CDR3 spans 11 amino acids. The CDR3 sequence is CSVDRTGELFF. In nucleotides, the CDR3 is TGCAGCGTTGATCGGACCGGGGAGCTGTTTTTT.

This clonotype appeared a few times. One end of the junction does not line up with germline, which may come from a read error. This chain connects TRBV20-1 to TRBJ2-1; 7 bases fit TRBD1. CDR1 and CDR2 (germline): DFQATT, SNEGSKA (reference sequence). The CDR3 is made up of 14 amino acids. The chain's CDR3 is CTASGQGAYNEQFF. Here the CDR3 DNA reads TGCACTGCTAGTGGCCAGGGGGCCTACAATGAGCAGTTCTTC.

The chain employs TRBV9 and TRBJ1-1; D is ambiguous. Trimming removed 0 bases from V and 3 bases from J, with 18 bases in between. This CDR3 region has 17 residues. The germline V gene has CDR1 SGDLS and CDR2 YYNGEE. The CDR3 DNA follows: TGTGCCAGCAGCGTAGGACCATTACACATCTCGGACACTGAAGCTTTCTTT. The encoded protein is CASSVGPLHISDTEAFF.

This rearrangement joins TRBV7-2 to TRBJ1-1; D ambiguous. Trimming stripped 3 bases from V and 1 base from J, with 12 bases between. The CDR3 runs 15 residues. Germline V gene lookup returns CDR1 SGHTA and CDR2 FQGNSA. CDR3 coding DNA: TGTGCCAGCAGCTTCTATTTGACGAGGAACACTGAAGCTTTCTTT. Its translation: CASSFYLTRNTEAFF.

This clonotype was counted many times. This chain uses TRBV11-2 with TRBJ1-1, with D perhaps matching TRBD1 (6 bases). CDR3 length equals 16 residues. Germline CDR1 reads SGHAT; CDR2 reads FQNNGV. Trimming left V 2 bases short and J 5 bases short, with 18 bases between. As DNA, the CDR3 is TGTGCCAGCAGCTTAACCCCCACAGGGTTGGGTACTGAAGCTTTCTTT. Protein: CASSLTPTGLGTEAFF.

This clonotype was seen more than once but under ten times. The chain uses TRBV20-1 and TRBJ1-2; 8 nucleotides line up with TRBD1. This CDR3 contains 13 residues. V trimming: 6 bases; J trimming: 4 bases; junction bases outside the gene matches: 7. The germline gives CDR1 DFQATT, CDR2 SNEGSKA (reference sequence). CDR3 sequence reads: CSAPPGGGYGYTF. CDR3 bases: TGCAGTGCCCCACCAGGGGGCGGCTATGGCTACACCTTC.

The rearrangement joins TRBV4-1 to TRBJ1-1; D is undetermined. CDR1 and CDR2 (germline): MGHRA, YSYEKL. Trimming pared 0 bases from V and 5 bases from J, leaving 13 bases between. CDR3 length: 15 residues. As DNA, the CDR3 is TGCGCCAGCAGCCAAGAGTACGTCGTCGTTACTGAAGCTTTCTTT. Protein product: CASSQEYVVVTEAFF.

This clonotype was found a few times. V is TRBV20-1 and J is TRBJ1-5, with D unclear. CDR1 is DFQATT, CDR2 SNEGSKA, per germline (reference sequence). The V end was cut by 1 base, the J end by 0 bases, with 7 bases between. This CDR3 is 14 amino acids long. The DNA for the CDR3 is TGCAGTGCTAGAGCTGCGTATAGCAATCAGCCCCAGCATTTT. Protein product: CSARAAYSNQPQHF.

The chain carries TRBV12-3 or TRBV12-4 and TRBJ1-1, with D possibly being TRBD1 (5 bases). Trimming took off 6 bases at V and 1 base at J, with 18 bases between the two ends. CDR3 length: 16 residues. CDR3 DNA: TGTGCCAGCAGCTCATCTGAAGGGGTGGCGAACACTGAAGCTTTCTTT. Protein sequence: CASSSSEGVANTEAFF.

The CDR3 reads CASSGWELASTDTQYF. The CDR3 DNA reads as TGTGCCAGCAGTGGTTGGGAGCTAGCGAGCACAGATACGCAGTATTTT. The chain couples TRBV2 to TRBJ2-3; a weak D match, TRBD2 (6 bases). From germline, CDR1 is SNHLY and CDR2 FYNNEI. This CDR3 is 16 amino acids long. Trimming cost V 4 bases and J 0 bases, with 14 bases left between them.

The chain links TRBV20-1 to TRBJ2-5, with D perhaps assigned TRBD1 or TRBD2 (5 bases each). CDR1 and CDR2 (germline): DFQATT, SNEGSKA (reference sequence). The CDR3 has 13 amino acids. Trimming left V 5 bases short and J 5 bases short, with 15 bases between. CDR3 region: CSARVGVEETQYF. For the CDR3, the DNA is TGCAGTGCTCGTGTGGGGGTAGAGGAGACCCAGTACTTC.

The table lists this clonotype with a count of one. This chain connects TRBV9 to TRBJ2-1; 9 nucleotides agree with TRBD2. Germline CDR1 and CDR2: SGDLS and YYNGEE. CDR3 length: 21 residues. With V trimmed by 0 bases and J by 0 bases, 16 bases remained unmatched. The CDR3 coding sequence is TGTGCCAGCAGCGTAGGAGGGGCGCGAGGACTAGCGAGAAGCTCCTACAATGAGCAGTTCTTC. This sequence encodes CASSVGGARGLARSSYNEQFF.

This chain joins TRBV20-1 and TRBJ2-3, with D possibly being TRBD2 (6 bases). Germline lookup yields CDR1 DFQATT and CDR2 SNEGSKA (reference sequence). V was pared by 4 bases and J by 2 bases, with 13 bases between. The CDR3 consists of 14 residues. CDR3 nucleotide sequence: TGCAGTGCTAAAGTTCGGGAGTCCACAGATACGCAGTATTTT. Translation: CSAKVRESTDTQYF.

The rearrangement uses TRBV6-5 and TRBJ1-1; the D is unclear. Trimming took 2 bases from V and 1 from J, leaving 8 bases between them. Germline V lookup: CDR1 MNHEY, CDR2 SVGAGI. The CDR3 has 14 residues. CDR3 amino acids: CASSYRSENTEAFF. The CDR3 nucleotides are TGTGCCAGCAGTTACAGGTCCGAGAACACTGAAGCTTTCTTT.

Only a few counts were recorded for this clonotype. The rearrangement uses TRBV7-2 and TRBJ2-7, with D possibly TRBD1 on 6 matching bases. The CDR3 totals 14 residues. Germline CDR1 is SGHTA and CDR2 is FQGNSA. V lost 5 bases to trimming and J lost 2 bases, with 13 bases between them. The CDR3 loop reads CASSGWTDPYEQYF. The CDR3 DNA reads as TGTGCCAGCAGCGGATGGACAGATCCCTACGAGCAGTACTTC.

This clonotype was seen a single time. The chain joins TRBV20-1 to TRBJ2-7, with TRBD1 matching over 9 bases. There are 12 residues in the CDR3. After removal of 5 bases from V and 5 bases from J, the junction contained 4 bases not matched to a gene. Looked up from germline, CDR1 is DFQATT and CDR2 is SNEGSKA (reference sequence). The CDR3 DNA follows: TGCAGTGCTTCACAGGGGGCGGACGAGCAGTACTTC. Translation gives CSASQGADEQYF.

The chain is built from TRBV20-1 and TRBJ2-3; D is uncertain. V was trimmed by 4 bases and J by 1 base, leaving 12 bases between them. Germline V gene sequence: CDR1 DFQATT, CDR2 SNEGSKA (reference sequence). The CDR3 length is 14 residues. This CDR3 is CSAMRGHGTDTQYF. The CDR3 region has the DNA TGCAGTGCTATGCGCGGCCACGGCACAGATACGCAGTATTTT.

In this sample, this clonotype turned up many times. The gene calls are TRBV4-1 and TRBJ2-7; D gene ambiguous. Germline V gene data show CDR1 as MGHRA and CDR2 as YSYEKL. This CDR3 is built from 12 residues. V was pared by 0 bases and J by 4 bases, with 4 bases between. The CDR3 sequence is CASSQDGYEQYF. In nucleotides, the CDR3 is TGCGCCAGCAGCCAAGATGGGTACGAGCAGTACTTC.

This clonotype was found a few times. This rearrangement joins TRBV7-2 to TRBJ2-7, with D perhaps assigned TRBD1 or TRBD2 (6 bases each). Looked up from germline, CDR1 is SGHTA and CDR2 is FQGNSA. The CDR3 consists of 15 residues. The ends were cut back, 5 bases at V and 0 bases at J, with 14 bases in the middle. The CDR3 reads CASSRGWGLSYEQYF. The CDR3 DNA sequence: TGTGCCAGCAGCCGGGGGTGGGGGCTCTCCTACGAGCAGTACTTC.

The V gene is TRBV5-4, the J gene TRBJ2-3; 8 bases map to TRBD2. J was trimmed by 8 bases and V by 4 bases; bases with no gene match: 15. CDR1 and CDR2 from the germline V gene are SGHNT and YYREEE (reference sequence). There are 16 residues in the CDR3. CDR3 residues: CASSPLREGRLGTQYF. The CDR3 DNA follows: TGTGCCAGCAGCCCGCTACGGGAGGGCCGGTTGGGTACGCAGTATTTT.

This clonotype was detected only a few times. The chain combines TRBV20-1 with TRBJ2-7; D is perhaps TRBD1 (5 bases). The CDR3 is 13 amino acids. Germline CDR1 reads DFQATT; CDR2 reads SNEGSKA (reference sequence). Deletions cut 2 bases from V and 3 bases from J, with 11 bases between. The CDR3 is CSARPREGYEQYF. The CDR3 nucleotides are TGCAGTGCTAGACCCAGGGAAGGCTACGAGCAGTACTTC.